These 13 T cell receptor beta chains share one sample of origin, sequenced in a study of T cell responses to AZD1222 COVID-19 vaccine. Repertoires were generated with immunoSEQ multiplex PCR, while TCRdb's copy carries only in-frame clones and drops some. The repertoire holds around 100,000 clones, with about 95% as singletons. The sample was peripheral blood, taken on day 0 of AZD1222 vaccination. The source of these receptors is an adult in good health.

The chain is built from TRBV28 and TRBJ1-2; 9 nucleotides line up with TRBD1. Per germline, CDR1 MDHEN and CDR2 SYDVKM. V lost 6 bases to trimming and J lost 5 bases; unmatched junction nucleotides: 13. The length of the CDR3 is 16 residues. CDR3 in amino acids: CASRSAGGQGKYGYTF. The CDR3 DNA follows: TGTGCCAGCAGGTCGGCCGGTGGACAGGGGAAATATGGCTACACCTTC.

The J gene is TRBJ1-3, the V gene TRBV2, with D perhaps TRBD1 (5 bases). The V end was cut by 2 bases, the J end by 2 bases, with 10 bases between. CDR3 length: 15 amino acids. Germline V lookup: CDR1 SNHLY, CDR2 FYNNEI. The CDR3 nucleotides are TGTGCCAGCAGTGAACAGGGAATTCCTGGAAACACCATATATTTT. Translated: CASSEQGIPGNTIYF. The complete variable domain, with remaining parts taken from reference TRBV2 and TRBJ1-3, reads EPEVTQTPSHQVTQMGQEVILRCVPISNHLYFYWYRQILGQKVEFLVSFYNNEISEKSEIFDDQFSVERPDGSNFTLKIRSTKLEDSAMYFCASSEQGIPGNTIYFGEGSWLTVV.

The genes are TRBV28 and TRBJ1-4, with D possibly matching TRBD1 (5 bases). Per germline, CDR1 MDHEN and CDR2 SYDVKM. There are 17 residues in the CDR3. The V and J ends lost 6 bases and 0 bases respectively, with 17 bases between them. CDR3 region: CASRPEGVPATNEKLFF. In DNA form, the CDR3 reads TGTGCCAGCAGGCCTGAAGGGGTTCCAGCAACTAATGAAAAACTGTTTTTT.

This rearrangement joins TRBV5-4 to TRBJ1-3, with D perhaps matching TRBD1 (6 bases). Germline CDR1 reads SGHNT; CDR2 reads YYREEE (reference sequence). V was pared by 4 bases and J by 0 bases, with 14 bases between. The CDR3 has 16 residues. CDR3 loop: CASSRGQPNSGNTIYF. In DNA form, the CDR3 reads TGTGCCAGCAGCCGCGGACAGCCCAACTCTGGAAACACCATATATTTT.

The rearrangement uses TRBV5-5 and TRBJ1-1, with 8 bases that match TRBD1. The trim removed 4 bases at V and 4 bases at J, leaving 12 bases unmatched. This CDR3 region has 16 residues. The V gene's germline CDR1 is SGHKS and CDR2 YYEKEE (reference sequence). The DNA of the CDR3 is TGTGCCAGCAGCACCGACAGGGGTGGGTTTGGCACTGAAGCTTTCTTT. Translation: CASSTDRGGFGTEAFF.

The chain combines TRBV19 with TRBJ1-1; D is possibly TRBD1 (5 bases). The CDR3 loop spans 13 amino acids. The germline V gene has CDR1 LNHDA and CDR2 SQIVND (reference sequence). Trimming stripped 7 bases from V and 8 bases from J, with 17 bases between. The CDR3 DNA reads TGTGCCAGTATCATAAGCCGGGGCGGGGAAGCTTTCTTT. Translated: CASIISRGGEAFF.

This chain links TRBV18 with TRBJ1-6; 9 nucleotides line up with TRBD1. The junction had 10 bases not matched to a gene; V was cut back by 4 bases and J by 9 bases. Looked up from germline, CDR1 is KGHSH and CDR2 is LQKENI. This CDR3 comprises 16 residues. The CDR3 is CASSQLDRGGVSPLHF. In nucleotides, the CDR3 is TGTGCCAGCTCACAACTGGACAGGGGAGGGGTTTCACCCCTCCACTTT.

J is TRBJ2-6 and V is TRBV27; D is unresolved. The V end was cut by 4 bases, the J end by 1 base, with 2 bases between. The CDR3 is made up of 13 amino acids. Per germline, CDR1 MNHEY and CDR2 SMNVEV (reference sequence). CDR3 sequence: CASSWSGANVLTF. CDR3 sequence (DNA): TGTGCCAGCAGTTGGTCTGGGGCCAACGTCCTGACTTTC. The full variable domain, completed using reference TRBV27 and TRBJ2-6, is EAQVTQNPRYLITVTGKKLTVTCSQNMNHEYMSWYRQDPGLGLRQIYYSMNVEVTDKGDVPEGYKVSRKEKRNFPLILESPSPNQTSLYFCASSWSGANVLTFGAGSRLTVL.

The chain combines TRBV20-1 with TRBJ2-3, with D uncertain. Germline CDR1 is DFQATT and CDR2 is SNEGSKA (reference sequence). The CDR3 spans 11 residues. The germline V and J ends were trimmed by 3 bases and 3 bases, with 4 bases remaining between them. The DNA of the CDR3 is TGCAGTGCTAGCGGTACAGATACGCAGTATTTT. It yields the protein CSASGTDTQYF.

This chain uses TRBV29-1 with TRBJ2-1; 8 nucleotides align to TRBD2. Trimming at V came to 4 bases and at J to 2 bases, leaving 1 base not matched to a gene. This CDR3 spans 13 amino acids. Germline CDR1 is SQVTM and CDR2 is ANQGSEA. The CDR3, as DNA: TGCAGCGTTGCAGCGGGGGCCTACAATGAGCAGTTCTTC. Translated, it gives CSVAAGAYNEQFF.

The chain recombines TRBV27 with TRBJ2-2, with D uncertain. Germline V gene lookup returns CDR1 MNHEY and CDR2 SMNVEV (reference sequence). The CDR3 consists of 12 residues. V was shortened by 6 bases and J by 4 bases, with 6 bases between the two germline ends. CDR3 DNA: TGTGCCAGCAGCCGAATCACCGGGGAGCTGTTTTTT. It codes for CASSRITGELFF.

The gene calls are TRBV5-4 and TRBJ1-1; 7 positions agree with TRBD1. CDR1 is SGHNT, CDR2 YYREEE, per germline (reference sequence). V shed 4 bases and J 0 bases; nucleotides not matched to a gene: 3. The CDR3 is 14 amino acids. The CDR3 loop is CASSGDRMNTEAFF. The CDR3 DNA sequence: TGTGCCAGCAGCGGGGACAGAATGAACACTGAAGCTTTCTTT.

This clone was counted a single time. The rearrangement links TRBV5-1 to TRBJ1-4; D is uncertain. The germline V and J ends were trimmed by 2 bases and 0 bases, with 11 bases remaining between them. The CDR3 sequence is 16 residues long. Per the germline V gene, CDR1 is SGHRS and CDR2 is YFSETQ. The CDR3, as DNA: TGCGCCAGCAGCTTAGGAGGGTATGCAACTAATGAAAAACTGTTTTTT. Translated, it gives CASSLGGYATNEKLFF.